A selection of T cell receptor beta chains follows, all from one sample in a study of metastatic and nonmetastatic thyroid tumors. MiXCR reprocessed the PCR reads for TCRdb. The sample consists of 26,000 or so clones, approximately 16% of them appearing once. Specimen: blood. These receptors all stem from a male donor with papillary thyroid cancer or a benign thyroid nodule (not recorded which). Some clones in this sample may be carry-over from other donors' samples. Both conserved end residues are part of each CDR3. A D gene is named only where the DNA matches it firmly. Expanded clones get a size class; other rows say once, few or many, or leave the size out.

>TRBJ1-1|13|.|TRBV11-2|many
CASSLVQDYEAFF
TGTGCCAGCAGCTTAGTCCAGGATTATGAAGCTTTCTTT
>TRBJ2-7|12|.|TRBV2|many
CASSPGPYEQYF
TGTGCCAGCTCTCCGGGGCCCTACGAGCAGTACTTC
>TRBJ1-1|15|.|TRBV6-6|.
CASSYRQPQNQEAFF
TGTGCCAGCAGTTACCGACAGCCCCAGAATCAAGAAGCTTTCTTT
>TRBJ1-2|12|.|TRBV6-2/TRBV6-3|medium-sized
CASSYSADGYTF
TGTGCCAGCAGTTACTCAGCGGATGGCTACACCTTC
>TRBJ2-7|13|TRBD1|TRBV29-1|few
CSVPGQGAYEQYF
TGCAGCGTACCGGGACAGGGAGCCTACGAGCAGTACTTC
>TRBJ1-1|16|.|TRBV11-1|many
CASTLGMGGADTEAFF
TGTGCCAGCACCCTAGGGATGGGGGGTGCGGACACTGAAGCTTTCTTT
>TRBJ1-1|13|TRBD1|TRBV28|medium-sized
CATPDRGNTEAFF
TGTGCCACTCCGGACAGGGGGAACACTGAAGCTTTCTTT
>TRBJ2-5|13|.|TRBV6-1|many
CASKGPGQETQYF
TGTGCCAGCAAAGGGCCAGGCCAAGAGACCCAGTACTTC
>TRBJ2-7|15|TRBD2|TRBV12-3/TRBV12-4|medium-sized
CASNRLASGLREQYF
TGTGCCAGCAACCGGCTGGCTAGCGGGCTGAGGGAGCAGTACTTC
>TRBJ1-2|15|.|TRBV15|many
CATSREWGANYGYTF
TGTGCCACCAGCAGAGAATGGGGAGCTAACTATGGCTACACCTTC
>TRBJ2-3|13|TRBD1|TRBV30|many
CAWTPTGTDTQYF
TGTGCCTGGACACCGACAGGGACAGATACGCAGTATTTT
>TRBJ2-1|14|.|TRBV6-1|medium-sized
CASIGALSYNEQFF
TGTGCCAGCATTGGGGCTCTATCCTACAATGAGCAGTTCTTC
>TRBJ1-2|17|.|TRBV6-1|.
CASRLLSPGRGNYGYTF
TGTGCCAGCAGGTTGCTCTCCCCGGGACGTGGTAACTATGGCTACACCTTC
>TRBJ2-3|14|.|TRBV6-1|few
CASSASRPSGTQYF
TGTGCCAGCAGTGCCTCTCGTCCTTCTGGGACCCAGTATTTT
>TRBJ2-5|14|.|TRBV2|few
CASSVGRVAEAQYF
TGTGCCAGCAGTGTTGGCAGGGTGGCGGAGGCCCAGTACTTC
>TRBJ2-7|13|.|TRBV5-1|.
CASSFLTGSEQYF
TGCGCCAGCAGCTTTCTTACGGGCAGCGAGCAGTACTTC
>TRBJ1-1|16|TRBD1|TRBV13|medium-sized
CASSFWVRGVDTEAFF
TGTGCCAGCAGCTTCTGGGTCAGGGGGGTGGACACTGAAGCTTTCTTT
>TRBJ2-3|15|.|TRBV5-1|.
CASSLEASEVDTQYF
TGCGCCAGCAGCTTGGAGGCTAGCGAGGTAGATACGCAGTATTTT
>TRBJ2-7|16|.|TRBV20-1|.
CSARDLGGGRSYEQYF
TGCAGTGCTAGAGATCTGGGTGGGGGCAGGAGCTACGAGCAGTACTTC
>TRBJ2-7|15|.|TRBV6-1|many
CASSLTEAAGNEQYF
TGTGCCAGCAGTCTTACGGAGGCCGCGGGAAACGAGCAGTACTTC
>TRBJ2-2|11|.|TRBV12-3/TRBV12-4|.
CASSSRGELFF
TGTGCCAGCAGTAGTAGAGGGGAGCTGTTTTTT
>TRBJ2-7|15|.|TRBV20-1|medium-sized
CSARDGGGSFYEQYF
TGCAGTGCTAGAGACGGAGGTGGCAGCTTCTACGAGCAGTACTTC
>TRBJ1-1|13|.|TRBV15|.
CATSRYWLTEAFF
TGTGCCACCAGCAGATACTGGTTAACTGAAGCTTTCTTT
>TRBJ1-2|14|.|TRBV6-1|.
CASSEGTADYGYTF
TGTGCCAGCAGTGAAGGGACGGCCGACTATGGCTACACCTTC
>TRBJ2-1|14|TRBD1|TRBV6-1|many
CASSSYSGTDGQFF
TGTGCCAGCAGTTCTTATTCCGGGACAGATGGGCAGTTCTTC
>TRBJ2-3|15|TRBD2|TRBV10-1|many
CASSETSGRTDTQYF
TGCGCCAGCAGTGAGACTAGCGGGAGGACAGATACGCAGTATTTT
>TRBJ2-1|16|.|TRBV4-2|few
CASSQDGGWSYNEQFF
TGTGCCAGCAGCCAAGATGGGGGCTGGTCCTACAATGAGCAGTTCTTC
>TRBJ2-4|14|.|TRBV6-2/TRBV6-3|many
CASRTGPAKNIQYF
TGTGCCAGCAGAACCGGGCCAGCCAAAAACATTCAGTACTTC
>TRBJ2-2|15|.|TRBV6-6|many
CASSFSDSYTGELFF
TGTGCCAGCAGTTTCTCGGACAGCTACACCGGGGAGCTGTTTTTT
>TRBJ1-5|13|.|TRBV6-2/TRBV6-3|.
CASSSPEAQPQHF
TGTGCCAGCAGTTCCCCGGAGGCCCAGCCCCAGCATTTT
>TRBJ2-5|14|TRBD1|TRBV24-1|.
CATTPGTGQETQYF
TGTGCCACCACCCCCGGGACAGGGCAAGAGACCCAGTACTTC
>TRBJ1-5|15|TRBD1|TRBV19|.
CASSWDRNSNQPQHF
TGTGCCAGTAGTTGGGACAGAAATAGCAATCAGCCCCAGCATTTT
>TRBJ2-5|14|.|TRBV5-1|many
CASSSTGSQETQYF
TGCGCCAGCAGCTCTACGGGTTCCCAGGAGACCCAGTACTTC
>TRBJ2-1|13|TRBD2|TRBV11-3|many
CASSPPGGNEQFF
TGTGCCAGCAGTCCCCCGGGGGGCAATGAGCAGTTCTTC
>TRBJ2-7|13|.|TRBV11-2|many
CASSLGRSYEQYF
TGTGCCAGCAGCTTAGGCAGGAGCTACGAGCAGTACTTC
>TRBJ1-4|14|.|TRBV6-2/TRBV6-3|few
CASSREGGGEKLFF
TGTGCCAGCAGTCGCGAGGGGGGAGGTGAAAAACTGTTTTTT
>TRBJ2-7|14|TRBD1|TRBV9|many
CASSVGAGGYEQYF
TGTGCCAGCAGCGTGGGCGCAGGGGGCTACGAGCAGTACTTC
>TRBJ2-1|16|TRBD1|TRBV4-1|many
CASSQEQGGSYNEQFF
TGCGCCAGCAGCCAAGAACAGGGGGGCTCCTACAATGAGCAGTTCTTC
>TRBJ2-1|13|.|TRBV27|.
CASSLRAVYEQFF
TGTGCCAGCAGTTTACGAGCGGTGTATGAGCAGTTCTTC
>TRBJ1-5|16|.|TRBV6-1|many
CASSPLPDGLHQPQHF
TGTGCCAGCAGCCCCCTCCCCGACGGCCTACATCAGCCCCAGCATTTT
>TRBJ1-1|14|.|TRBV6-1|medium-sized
CASSGNVGVTEAFF
TGTGCCAGCAGCGGAAATGTGGGGGTCACTGAAGCTTTCTTT
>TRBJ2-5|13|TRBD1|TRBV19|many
CASSRDREETQYF
TGTGCCAGTAGCCGGGACAGGGAAGAGACCCAGTACTTC
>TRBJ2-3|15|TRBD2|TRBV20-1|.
CSAPIAGGPTDTQYF
TGCAGTGCTCCTATAGCGGGAGGGCCCACAGATACGCAGTATTTT
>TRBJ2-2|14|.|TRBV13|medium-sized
CASSLGRNTGELFF
TGTGCCAGCAGCTTAGGACGGAACACCGGGGAGCTGTTTTTT
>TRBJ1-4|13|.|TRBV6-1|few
CASSDSQKTKLFF
TGTGCCAGCAGTGACTCCCAGAAAACCAAACTGTTTTTT
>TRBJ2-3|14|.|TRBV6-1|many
CASSGYDGTDTQYF
TGTGCCAGCAGTGGATACGATGGAACAGATACGCAGTATTTT
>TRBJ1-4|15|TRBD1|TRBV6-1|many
CASKVSGRGDEKLFF
TGTGCCAGCAAAGTGTCGGGCAGGGGGGATGAAAAACTGTTTTTT
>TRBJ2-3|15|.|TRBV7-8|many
CASSQETSVQDTQYF
TGTGCCAGCAGCCAAGAGACTAGTGTTCAGGATACGCAGTATTTT
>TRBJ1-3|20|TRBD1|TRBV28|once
CASSSAPGTGVASSGNTIYF
TGTGCCAGCAGTTCCGCCCCCGGGACAGGGGTAGCCTCGTCTGGAAACACCATATATTTT
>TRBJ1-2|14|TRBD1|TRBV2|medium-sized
CASSRQGSNYGYTF
TGTGCCAGTTCTCGACAGGGGTCTAACTATGGCTACACCTTC
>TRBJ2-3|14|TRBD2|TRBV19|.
CASRSGGAEDTQYF
TGTGCCAGTAGAAGCGGGGGGGCCGAAGATACGCAGTATTTT
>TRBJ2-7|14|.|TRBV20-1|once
CSARDRGRTYEQYF
TGCAGTGCTAGAGATCGGGGCAGGACCTACGAGCAGTACTTC